This T cell receptor (beta chain) came from a study of cytomegalovirus exposure and HLA in healthy donors. V shed 2 bases and J 2 bases; nucleotides not matched to a gene: 8. The germline CDR1 and CDR2 sequences are KGHSH and LQKENI. There are 16 residues in the CDR3. PCR employed 60 Vbeta and 13 Jbeta primers. Method: immunoSEQ multiplex PCR; TCRdb's copy keeps in-frame clones and lacks some. The data hold fewer than 250,000 clones, with roughly 84% observed a single time. The TCR was taken from a girl aged 10-17 years in good health and CMV-seronegative. Sequenced: PBMCs. The J gene is TRBJ1-2, the V gene TRBV18, with 7 nucleotides matching TRBD1. The CDR3 coding sequence is TGTGCCAGCTCACCAGTCGACGGACAGGCAAACTATGGCTACACCTTC. Translation: CASSPVDGQANYGYTF.